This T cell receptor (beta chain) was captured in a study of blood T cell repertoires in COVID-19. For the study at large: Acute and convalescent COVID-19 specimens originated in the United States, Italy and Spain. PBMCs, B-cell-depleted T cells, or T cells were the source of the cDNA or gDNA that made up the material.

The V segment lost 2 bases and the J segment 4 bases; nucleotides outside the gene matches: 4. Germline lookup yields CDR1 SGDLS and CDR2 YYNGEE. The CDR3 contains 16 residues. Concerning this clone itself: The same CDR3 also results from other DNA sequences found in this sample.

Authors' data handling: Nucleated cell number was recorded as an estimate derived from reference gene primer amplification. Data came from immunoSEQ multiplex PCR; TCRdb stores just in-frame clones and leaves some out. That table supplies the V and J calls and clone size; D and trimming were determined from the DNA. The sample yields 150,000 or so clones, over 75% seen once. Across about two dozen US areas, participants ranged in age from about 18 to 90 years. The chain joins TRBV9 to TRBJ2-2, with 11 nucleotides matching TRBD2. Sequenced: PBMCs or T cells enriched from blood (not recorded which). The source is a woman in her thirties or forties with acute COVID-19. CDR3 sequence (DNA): TGTGCCAGCAGCGTTGGGCTAGCGGGGGGCACCGGGGAGCTGTTTTTT. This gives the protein CASSVGLAGGTGELFF.